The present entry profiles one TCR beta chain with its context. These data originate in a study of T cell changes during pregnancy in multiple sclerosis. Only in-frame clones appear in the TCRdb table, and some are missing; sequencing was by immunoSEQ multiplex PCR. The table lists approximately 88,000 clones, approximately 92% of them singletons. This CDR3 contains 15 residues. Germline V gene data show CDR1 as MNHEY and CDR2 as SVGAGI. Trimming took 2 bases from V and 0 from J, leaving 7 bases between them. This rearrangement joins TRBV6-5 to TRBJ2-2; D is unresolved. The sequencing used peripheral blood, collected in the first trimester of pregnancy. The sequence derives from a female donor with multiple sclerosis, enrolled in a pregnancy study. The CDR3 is CASSYLRSNTGELFF. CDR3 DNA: TGTGCCAGCAGTTACCTCCGTTCGAACACCGGGGAGCTGTTTTTT.